These 14 T cell receptor beta chains were all obtained from the same sample, sequenced in a study of blood T cell repertoires in COVID-19. The protocol was immunoSEQ multiplex PCR, while the TCRdb copy is restricted to in-frame clones and leaves out a portion. The sample has 230,000 or so clones, around four fifths seen once. The sample consisted of peripheral blood. These receptors were taken from a man between 35 and 55 years old with active or convalescent COVID-19.

The chain joins TRBV19 to TRBJ2-5; D call uncertain. Trimming removed 6 bases from V and 5 bases from J, with 13 bases in between. Germline V gives CDR1 LNHDA, CDR2 SQIVND (reference sequence). The CDR3 sequence is 13 residues long. The CDR3 protein is CASRLNTRETQYF. CDR3 bases: TGTGCCAGTAGACTAAATACCCGCGAGACCCAGTACTTC.

The count of this clone is one. This sequence joins TRBV10-3 and TRBJ1-5; 8 bases match TRBD1. V shed 3 bases, J shed 5 bases, and the junction held 6 bases outside the gene matches. Germline-derived CDR1 and CDR2 are ENHRY and SYGVKD. The CDR3 runs to 15 residues. This CDR3 is CAISDEMDRDQPQHF. The CDR3 DNA follows: TGTGCCATCAGTGACGAAATGGACAGGGATCAGCCCCAGCATTTT.

This clone was counted between two and nine times. This sequence joins TRBV11-3 and TRBJ2-3, with TRBD2 matching 8 bases. Germline V gene lookup returns CDR1 SGHNT and CDR2 YENEEA. This CDR3 spans 15 amino acids. Losses at the gene ends were 2 bases for V and 4 bases for J; bases not matched to a gene: 5. The CDR3 protein is CASSLQSGSPDTQYF. The CDR3 coding sequence is TGTGCCAGCAGCTTACAGAGCGGGAGTCCAGATACGCAGTATTTT.

The rearrangement joins TRBV28 to TRBJ1-5; 7 bases agree with TRBD1. The CDR3 totals 15 residues. V dropped 5 bases and J dropped 0; count of bases not matched to a gene: 4. The germline CDR1 and CDR2 sequences are MDHEN and SYDVKM. This chain's CDR3 is CASSLGTASNQPQHF. The CDR3 nucleotides read TGTGCCAGCAGTCTCGGGACAGCTAGCAATCAGCCCCAGCATTTT.

This sequence joins TRBV2 and TRBJ1-1; 9 nucleotides align to TRBD1. CDR1 and CDR2 from the germline V gene are SNHLY and FYNNEI. The CDR3 loop spans 17 amino acids. The ends lost 5 bases at V and 5 bases at J; junction bases unmatched: 15. The CDR3 here is CASSNVPGQGAGTEAFF. Written as DNA, the CDR3 is TGTGCCAGCAGTAACGTCCCGGGACAGGGAGCGGGTACTGAAGCTTTCTTT. Filled out from reference TRBV2 and TRBJ1-1, the complete variable domain reads EPEVTQTPSHQVTQMGQEVILRCVPISNHLYFYWYRQILGQKVEFLVSFYNNEISEKSEIFDDQFSVERPDGSNFTLKIRSTKLEDSAMYFCASSNVPGQGAGTEAFFGQGTRLTVV.

The genes are TRBV2 and TRBJ2-7; tentative D call: TRBD1 (5 bases). The V end was cut by 4 bases, the J end by 0 bases, with 7 bases between. The CDR3 sequence is 13 residues long. CDR1 SNHLY and CDR2 FYNNEI come from the germline V gene. CDR3 in DNA: TGTGCCAGCAGTGGACAGAACTCCTACGAGCAGTACTTC. This sequence encodes CASSGQNSYEQYF.

The chain joins TRBV24-1 to TRBJ2-5; perhaps TRBD1 as D (7 bases). Trimming pared 5 bases from V and 5 bases from J, leaving 20 bases between. The CDR3 runs 16 residues. Germline V gene data show CDR1 as KGHDR and CDR2 as SFDVKD. The CDR3: CATSAKWGRGDETQYF. Here the CDR3 DNA reads TGTGCCACCAGTGCCAAATGGGGCAGGGGGGATGAGACCCAGTACTTC.

This chain uses TRBV30 with TRBJ2-7; 9 positions agree with TRBD2. CDR1 is GTSNPN, CDR2 SVGIG, per germline (reference sequence). The CDR3 consists of 13 residues. With V trimmed by 3 bases and J by 3 bases, 3 bases remained unmatched. The CDR3 coding sequence is TGTGCCTGGAGACTAGCGGGCTACTACGAGCAGTACTTC. Its protein product is CAWRLAGYYEQYF.

This clone turned up a few times. The chain employs TRBV7-2 and TRBJ2-4, with D tentatively TRBD2 (5 bases). The CDR3 loop spans 14 amino acids. Between the trimmed V and J ends, which lost 8 bases and 9 bases, there was a span of 20 bases. From germline, CDR1 is SGHTA and CDR2 FQGNSA. CDR3 sequence: CASGSPDLGIIQYF. CDR3 sequence (DNA): TGTGCCAGCGGATCTCCGGACTTAGGGATCATTCAGTACTTC. The full variable domain, completed using reference TRBV7-2 and TRBJ2-4, is GAGVSQSPSNKVTEKGKDVELRCDPISGHTALYWYRQSLGQGLEFLIYFQGNSAPDKSGLPSDRFSAERTGGSVSTLTIQRTQQEDSAVYLCASGSPDLGIIQYFGAGTRLSVL.

The chain has TRBV4-2 and TRBJ1-2; no clear D gene. CDR3 length: 15 amino acids. Germline-derived CDR1 and CDR2 are LGHNA and YNFKEQ. V lost 4 bases and J 5 bases, leaving 17 bases between the germline ends. Written as DNA, the CDR3 is TGTGCCAGCAGCCCAGAGGTCGGTCCGGGATATGGCTACACCTTC. It encodes CASSPEVGPGYGYTF.

This clone was recorded a few times. The chain is built from TRBV6-1 and TRBJ1-3; perhaps TRBD1 as D (6 bases). Germline CDR1 MNHNS, CDR2 SASEGT. The ends were cut back, 3 bases at V and 4 bases at J, with 10 bases in the middle. The CDR3 contains 14 residues. In DNA form, the CDR3 reads TGTGCCAGCAGTGAGGTCAGGGGAGGAAACACCATATATTTT. Its protein is CASSEVRGGNTIYF.

The chain uses TRBV19 and TRBJ1-4, with D unclear. Germline V lookup: CDR1 LNHDA, CDR2 SQIVND (reference sequence). The CDR3 totals 14 residues. Trimming removed 5 bases at V and 4 bases at J, with 11 bases between. The DNA for the CDR3 is TGTGCCAGTAGTTTATGGGGAGATAATGAAAAACTGTTTTTT. Translated, it gives CASSLWGDNEKLFF.

For the CDR3, the DNA is TGTGCCTGGAGTGAGGGGACAGTAGCTAACTATGGCTACACCTTC. Translation gives CAWSEGTVANYGYTF. The chain links TRBV30 to TRBJ1-2; 7 bases agree with TRBD1. The CDR3 loop spans 15 amino acids. Germline V gives CDR1 GTSNPN, CDR2 SVGIG (reference sequence). The J segment lost 0 bases and the V segment lost 1 base, leaving 5 bases of the junction unmatched.

This clone was counted only a few times. The V call is TRBV3-1 (or the pseudogene TRBV3-2), the J call TRBJ1-3; 11 bases are a match to TRBD1. The J segment lost 11 bases and the V segment lost 5 bases, leaving 17 bases of the junction unmatched. Germline CDR1 reads LGHDT; CDR2 reads YNNKEL (reference sequence). The CDR3 sequence is 17 residues long. The CDR3 reads CASSYRSPGQGGFAIYF. CDR3 coding DNA: TGTGCCAGCAGCTACCGTTCCCCGGGACAGGGGGGATTCGCCATATATTTT.